The clone carrying this T cell receptor (beta chain) was recorded at least ten times. The entry originates in a study of spatial heterogeneity in lung cancer. Each TCR cDNA molecule bore a unique molecular identifier. TCRdb independently ran MiXCR on the 5' RACE reads; one entry per CDR3 protein. The sample lists about 120,000 distinct CDR3 sequences, less than 15% occurring once. This CDR3 has 13 amino acids. V trimming: 5 bases; J trimming: 4 bases; junction bases outside the gene matches: 2. Germline V gene data show CDR1 as WSHSY and CDR2 as SAAADI. As to time point: blood at routine non-recurrence follow-up after resection. Tumor, nontumor lung or frozen PBMC supplied whole RNA, sequenced without sorting.

This clonotype was obtained from a male donor with early-stage non-small cell lung cancer. The rearrangement links TRBV10-2 to TRBJ1-5, with TRBD1 identical over 7 bases. The source material was PBMCs, sampled at follow-up. This chain's CDR3 is CASSLTGNQPQHF. As DNA, the CDR3 is TGCGCCAGCAGTCTGACAGGGAATCAGCCCCAGCATTTT.